The 2 T cell receptor beta chains listed next were all sequenced from one sample in a study of cytomegalovirus exposure and HLA in healthy donors. PCR was performed using 60 Vbeta and 13 Jbeta primers. TCRdb's copy holds only in-frame clones and misses some; the assay was immunoSEQ multiplex PCR. This sample carries around 130,000 clones, approximately 57% of them seen once, and the ten largest clones take approximately 1.7%. Input material: PBMCs. All receptors derive from a male donor in good health and CMV-seronegative.

V is TRBV19 and J is TRBJ2-5; D ambiguous. Trimming removed 6 bases from V and 0 bases from J, with 5 bases in between. The germline V gene has CDR1 LNHDA and CDR2 SQIVND (reference sequence). The CDR3 is made up of 12 amino acids. CDR3 region: CASSLDQETQYF. DNA of the CDR3: TGTGCCAGTAGCCTAGACCAAGAGACCCAGTACTTC. Combining the CDR3 with reference TRBV19 and TRBJ2-5 gives the whole variable domain DGGITQSPKYLFRKEGQNVTLSCEQNLNHDAMYWYRQDPGQGLRLIYYSQIVNDFQKGDIAEGYSVSREKKESFPLTVTSAQKNPTAFYLCASSLDQETQYFGPGTRLLVL.

This clone was seen more than once but under ten times. This rearrangement joins TRBV10-3 to TRBJ1-2; a weak D match, TRBD1 (6 bases). The CDR3 is made up of 14 amino acids. Trimming took 3 bases from V and 7 from J, leaving 15 bases between them. CDR1 is ENHRY, CDR2 SYGVKD, per germline. The CDR3 coding sequence is TGTGCCATCAGTGACAGGGGTCCCGGTAGTGGCTACACCTTC. This encodes CAISDRGPGSGYTF.